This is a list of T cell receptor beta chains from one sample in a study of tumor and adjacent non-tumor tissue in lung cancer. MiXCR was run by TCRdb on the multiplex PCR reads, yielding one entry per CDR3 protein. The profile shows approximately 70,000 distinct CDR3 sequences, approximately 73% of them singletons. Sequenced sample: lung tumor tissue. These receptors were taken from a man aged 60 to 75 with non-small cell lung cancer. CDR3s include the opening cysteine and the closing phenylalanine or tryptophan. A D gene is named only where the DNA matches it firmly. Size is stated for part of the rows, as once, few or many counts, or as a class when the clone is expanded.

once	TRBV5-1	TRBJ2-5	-	CASSLDSGSRGEIQYF	TGCGCCAGCAGCTTGGATAGCGGCAGTCGGGGAGAGATACAGTATTTC
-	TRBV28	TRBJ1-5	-	CASWGYSNQLQHF	TGTGCCAGCTGGGGATATAGCAATCAGCTCCAGCATTTT
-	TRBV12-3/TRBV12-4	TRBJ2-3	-	CASSHSLGMQYF	TGTGCCAGCAGTCACTCTCTGGGTATGCAGTATTTT
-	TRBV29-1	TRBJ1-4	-	CSVDGGACNEKLFF	TGCAGCGTTGACGGGGGCGCCTGTAATGAAAAACTGTTTTTT
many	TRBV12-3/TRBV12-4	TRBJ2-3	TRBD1	CASSLAGTGRTDTQYF	TGTGCCAGCAGTCTGGCCGGGACAGGGAGGACAGATACGCAGTATTTT
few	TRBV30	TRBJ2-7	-	CACNRMGLSYEQYF	TGTGCCTGCAACCGGATGGGTTTATCCTACGAGCAGTACTTC
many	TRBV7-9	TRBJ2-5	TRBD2	CASSFWISGRAGRSSETQYF	TGTGCCAGCAGCTTCTGGATTAGCGGGAGGGCCGGCCGATCCTCAGAGACCCAGTACTTC
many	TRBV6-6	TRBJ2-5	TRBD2	CASRPGAGAWIETQYF	TGTGCCAGCAGACCCGGAGCGGGAGCTTGGATAGAGACCCAGTACTTC
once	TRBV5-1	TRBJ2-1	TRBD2	CANSLAAGTSGEEQFF	TGCGCCAATAGCTTAGCTGCCGGGACTAGCGGAGAGGAGCAGTTCTTC
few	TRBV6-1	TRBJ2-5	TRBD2	CTSSFREGQETQYF	TGTACTAGCAGCTTCAGGGAGGGGCAAGAGACCCAGTACTTC
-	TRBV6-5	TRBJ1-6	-	CASSPKGVSYNSPLHF	TGTGCCAGCAGTCCCAAGGGGGTGTCGTATAATTCACCCCTTCACTTT
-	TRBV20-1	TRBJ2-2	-	CSATLAGRPETGELFF	TGCAGTGCTACTTTAGCGGGAAGGCCGGAGACAGGGGAGCTGTTCTTT
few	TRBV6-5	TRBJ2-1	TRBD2	CASGWAGVNEQFF	TGTGCTAGCGGTTGGGCGGGAGTCAATGAGCAGTTCTTC
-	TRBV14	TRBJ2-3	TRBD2	CTSSQGLAGTDTQYF	TGTACCAGCAGCCAAGGACTAGCGGGAACAGATACGCAGTATTTT
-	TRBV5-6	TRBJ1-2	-	CASNRRQSYGYTF	TGTGCCAGCAACCGCAGGCAGAGCTATGGCTACACCTTC
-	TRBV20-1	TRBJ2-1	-	CGARGLGNNEQFF	TGTGGTGCTAGAGGACTGGGGAACAATGAGCAGTTCTTC
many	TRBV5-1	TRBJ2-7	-	CASSPRTGYEQYF	TGCGCCAGCAGCCCGAGGACGGGCTACGAGCAGTACTTC
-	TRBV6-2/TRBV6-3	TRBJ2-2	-	CASSSGLTTGELFF	TGTGCCAGCAGTAGTGGGTTGACCACCGGGGAGCTGTTTTTT
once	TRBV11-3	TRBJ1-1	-	CASILGGEGTEAFF	TGTGCCAGCATCTTAGGAGGGGAGGGCACCGAAGCTTTCTTT
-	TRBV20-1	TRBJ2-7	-	CSARGREYYEYYF	TGCAGTGCTAGGGGACGGGAGTACTACGAGTATTACTTT
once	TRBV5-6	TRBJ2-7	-	CASSLSLTAYVRYF	TGTGCCAGCAGCTTGTCATTAACAGCCTACGTGCGGTACTTC
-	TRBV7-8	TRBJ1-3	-	CASSIAFSGNTIYF	TGTGCCAGCAGCATAGCATTCTCTGGAAACACCATATATTTT